Presented here are 11 T cell receptor beta chains from one specimen sequenced in a study of shared clonotypes between healthy human individuals. TCRdb's copy holds only in-frame clones and misses some; the assay was immunoSEQ multiplex PCR. Of over a million clones listed, around 97% were seen once; the top ten hold over 1%. The sample comprised naive CD4+ T cells sorted from blood. Subset denoted: CD45RA+ positively selected. The receptors shown here come from a man aged 25 to 40 in good health.

The genes are TRBV5-6 and TRBJ2-1; D gene unclear. V dropped 5 bases and J dropped 9 bases, with 27 bases sitting between them. Germline V lookup: CDR1 SGHDT, CDR2 YYEEEE. There are 17 residues in the CDR3. CDR3 protein: CASSYYGRFTVGSEQFF. The CDR3 DNA reads TGTGCCAGCAGTTATTATGGAAGGTTCACGGTAGGCAGTGAGCAGTTCTTC.

The J gene is TRBJ1-4, the V gene TRBV15; D remains ambiguous. The germline gives CDR1 LNHNV, CDR2 YYDKDF (reference sequence). The CDR3 spans 13 residues. Trimming removed 1 base from V and 8 bases from J, with 8 bases in between. CDR3 bases: TGTGCCACCAGCAGAGCCCCACGGGAAAAACTGTTTTTT. It encodes CATSRAPREKLFF.

This chain joins TRBV19 and TRBJ2-3; a possible D gene is TRBD2 (6 bases). The V gene's germline CDR1 is LNHDA and CDR2 SQIVND (reference sequence). V lost 1 base to trimming and J lost 7 bases, with 12 bases between them. The CDR3 is 14 amino acids. The CDR3 nucleotides read TGTGCCAGTAGTATAGCGTGGGAGGAGAATACGCAGTATTTT. Protein: CASSIAWEENTQYF.

V gene TRBV2 combines with J gene TRBJ2-4, with a weak D call TRBD1 (5 bases). The CDR3 runs to 13 residues. Germline lookup yields CDR1 SNHLY and CDR2 FYNNEI. The V gene lost 4 bases and the J gene lost 6 bases, with 10 bases spanning the gap. As DNA, the CDR3 is TGTGCCAGCAGTGGGCAGGGTGGAAACATTCAGTACTTC. It encodes CASSGQGGNIQYF.

Written as DNA, the CDR3 is TGCAGCGTTGAATTGGGGGGCCGGGGAGATACGCAGTATTTT. Translated, it gives CSVELGGRGDTQYF. The V gene is TRBV29-1, the J gene TRBJ2-3; the D call may be TRBD1 or TRBD2 (6 bases each). The CDR3 sequence is 14 residues long. Germline loops: CDR1 SQVTM, CDR2 ANQGSEA. Trimming removed 2 bases from V and 5 bases from J, with 14 bases in between.

This chain joins TRBV6-4 and TRBJ2-3, with D possibly TRBD1 on 6 matching bases. CDR3 length: 14 amino acids. Trimming took off 2 bases at V and 3 bases at J, with 9 bases between the two ends. Germline V gene lookup returns CDR1 MRHNA and CDR2 SNTAGT. The DNA of the CDR3 is TGTGCCAGCAGTGACAACAGGGCGACAGATACGCAGTATTTT. Translation: CASSDNRATDTQYF.

The chain carries TRBV5-4 and TRBJ2-1; either TRBD1 or TRBD2 may supply D (5 bases each). Germline V gene sequence: CDR1 SGHNT, CDR2 YYREEE (reference sequence). This CDR3 is built from 16 residues. Trimming left V 2 bases short and J 3 bases short, with 15 bases between. CDR3 DNA sequence: TGTGCCAGCAGCTTCGAGGGGTCACCTCTCTACAATGAGCAGTTCTTC. It encodes CASSFEGSPLYNEQFF.

The chain employs TRBV5-1 and TRBJ2-7; D possibly corresponds to TRBD2 (5 bases). This CDR3 contains 14 residues. CDR1 is SGHRS and CDR2 is YFSETQ in the germline V gene. The V and J ends lost 4 bases and 5 bases respectively, with 16 bases between them. CDR3 in amino acids: CASSPEVGGNEQYF. CDR3 coding DNA: TGCGCCAGCAGCCCGGAGGTCGGAGGAAACGAGCAGTACTTC.

The chain carries TRBV19 and TRBJ2-3, with 10 positions matching TRBD2. Germline-derived CDR1 and CDR2 are LNHDA and SQIVND (reference sequence). With V trimmed by 5 bases and J by 4 bases, 9 bases remained unmatched. This CDR3 has 16 amino acids. This CDR3 reads CASSSESGRAADTQYF. In DNA form, the CDR3 reads TGTGCCAGTAGTTCGGAAAGCGGGAGGGCCGCAGATACGCAGTATTTT.

This chain connects TRBV30 to TRBJ2-3, with a weak D call TRBD1 (5 bases). The CDR3 extends over 12 amino acids. The germline V gene has CDR1 GTSNPN and CDR2 SVGIG (reference sequence). V was trimmed by 3 bases and J by 9 bases, leaving 13 bases between them. The CDR3 protein is CAWREDRGTQYF. The CDR3 DNA is TGTGCCTGGAGAGAAGACAGAGGCACGCAGTATTTT. Supplemented by reference TRBV30 and TRBJ2-3, the full variable domain reads SQTIHQWPATLVQPVGSPLSLECTVEGTSNPNLYWYRQAAGRGLQLLFYSVGIGQISSEVPQNLSASRPQDRQFILSSKKLLLSDSGFYLCAWREDRGTQYFGPGTRLTVL.

The V gene is TRBV5-4, the J gene TRBJ2-7; 9 nucleotides match TRBD1. The CDR3 runs to 16 residues. CDR1 and CDR2 (germline): SGHNT, YYREEE (reference sequence). With V trimmed by 3 bases and J by 5 bases, 12 bases remained unmatched. The DNA of the CDR3 is TGTGCCAGCAGCTCCAGATACCGGGACAGGGCCCACGAGCAGTACTTC. The encoded protein is CASSSRYRDRAHEQYF.